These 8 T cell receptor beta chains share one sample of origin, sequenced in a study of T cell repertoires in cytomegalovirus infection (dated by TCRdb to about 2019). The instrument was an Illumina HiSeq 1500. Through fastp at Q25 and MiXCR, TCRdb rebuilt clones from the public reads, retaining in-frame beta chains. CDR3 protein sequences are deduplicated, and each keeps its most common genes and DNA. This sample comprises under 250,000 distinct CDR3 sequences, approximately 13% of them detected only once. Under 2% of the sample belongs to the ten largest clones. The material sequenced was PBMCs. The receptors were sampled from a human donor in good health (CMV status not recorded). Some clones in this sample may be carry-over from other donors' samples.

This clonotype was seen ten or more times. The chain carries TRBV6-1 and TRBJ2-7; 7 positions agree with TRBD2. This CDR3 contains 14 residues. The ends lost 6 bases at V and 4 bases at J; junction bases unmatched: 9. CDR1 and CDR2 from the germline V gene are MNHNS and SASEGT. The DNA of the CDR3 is TGTGCCAGCAGCCCCGCTAGCGGTTTATACGAGCAGTACTTC. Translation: CASSPASGLYEQYF.

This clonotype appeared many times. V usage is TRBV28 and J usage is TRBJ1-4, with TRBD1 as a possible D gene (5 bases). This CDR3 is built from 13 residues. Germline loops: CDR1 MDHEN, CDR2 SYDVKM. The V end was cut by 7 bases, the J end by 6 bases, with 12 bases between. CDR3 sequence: CASTNPGDEKLFF. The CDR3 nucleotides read TGTGCCAGCACCAACCCGGGGGATGAAAAACTGTTTTTT. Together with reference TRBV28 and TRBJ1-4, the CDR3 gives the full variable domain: DVKVTQSSRYLVKRTGEKVFLECVQDMDHENMFWYRQDPGLGLRLIYFSYDVKMKEKGDIPEGYSVSREKKERFSLILESASTNQTSMYLCASTNPGDEKLFFGSGTQLSVL.

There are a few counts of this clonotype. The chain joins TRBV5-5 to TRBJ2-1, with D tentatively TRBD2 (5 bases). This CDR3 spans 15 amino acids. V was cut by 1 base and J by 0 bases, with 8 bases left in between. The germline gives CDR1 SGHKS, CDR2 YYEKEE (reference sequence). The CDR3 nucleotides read TGTGCCAGCAGCTTGAGAGGGAACTCCTACAATGAGCAGTTCTTC. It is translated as CASSLRGNSYNEQFF.

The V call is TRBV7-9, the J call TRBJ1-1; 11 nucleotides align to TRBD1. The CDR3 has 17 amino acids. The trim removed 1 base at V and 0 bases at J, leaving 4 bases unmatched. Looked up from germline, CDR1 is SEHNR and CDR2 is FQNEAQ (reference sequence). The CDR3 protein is CASSLGTGGRVNTEAFF. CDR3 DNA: TGTGCCAGCAGCTTAGGGACAGGGGGCAGGGTGAACACTGAAGCTTTCTTT.

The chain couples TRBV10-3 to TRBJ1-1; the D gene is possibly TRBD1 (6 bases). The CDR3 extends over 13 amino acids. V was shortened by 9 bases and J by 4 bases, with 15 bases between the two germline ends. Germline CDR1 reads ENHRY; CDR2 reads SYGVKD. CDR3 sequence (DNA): TGTGCCATTCGACAGGTGATAGGCACTGAAGCTTTCTTT. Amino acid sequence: CAIRQVIGTEAFF.

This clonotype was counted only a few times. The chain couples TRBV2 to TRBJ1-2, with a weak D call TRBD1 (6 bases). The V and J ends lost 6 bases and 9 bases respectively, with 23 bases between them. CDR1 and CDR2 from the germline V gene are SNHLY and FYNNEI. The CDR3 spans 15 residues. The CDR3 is CASSWLGWGPESYTF. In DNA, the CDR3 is TGTGCCAGCAGCTGGCTCGGGTGGGGGCCTGAGAGCTACACCTTC.

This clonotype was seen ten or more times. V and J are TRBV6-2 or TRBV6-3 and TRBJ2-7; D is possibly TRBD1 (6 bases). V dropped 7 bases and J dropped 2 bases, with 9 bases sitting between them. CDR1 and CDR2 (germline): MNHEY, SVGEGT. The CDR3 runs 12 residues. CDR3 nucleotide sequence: TGTGCCAGCAATGGGGGCCCCTACGAGCAGTACTTC. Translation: CASNGGPYEQYF.

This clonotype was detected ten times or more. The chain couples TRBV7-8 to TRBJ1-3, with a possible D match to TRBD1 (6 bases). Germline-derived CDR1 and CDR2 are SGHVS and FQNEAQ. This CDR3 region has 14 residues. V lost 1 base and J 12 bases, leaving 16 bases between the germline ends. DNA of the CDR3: TGTGCCAGCAGCTTAGGTTCGGGACACCAAGTCATATATTTT. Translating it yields CASSLGSGHQVIYF. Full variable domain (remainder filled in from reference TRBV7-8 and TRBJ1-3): GAGVSQSPRYKVAKRGQDVALRCDPISGHVSLFWYQQALGQGPEFLTYFQNEAQLDKSGLPSDRFFAERPEGSVSTLKIQRTQQEDSAVYLCASSLGSGHQVIYFGEGSWLTVV.